The clone carrying this TCR beta chain was found many times. Its antigen is unidentified. Amplification yielded TCR beta CDR3 regions, with RNA transcripts as the source. The TCR CDR3 first-round RT-PCR relied on the HTBI primer set. Using its own MiXCR run on the multiplex PCR reads, TCRdb lists one record per CDR3 protein. The repertoire holds around 700,000 distinct CDR3 sequences, 35% seen once, with less than 40% in the top ten. Stability of Graves' hyperthyroidism was defined as absent ophthalmopathy progression within 18 months. These data come from a study of T cells in Graves' hyperthyroidism and ophthalmopathy. Overall study: The initial diagnosis was the point when peripheral blood was collected, ahead of any treatment.

Germline lookup yields CDR1 SQVTM and CDR2 ANQGSEA. The ends lost 6 bases at V and 3 bases at J; junction bases unmatched: 8. The CDR3 is 14 amino acids. Study-wide results and limits: It was a median about seven months before onset that the model predicted ophthalmopathy.

Sequenced input: blood. This TCR derives from a woman aged 40-49 years with Graves' hyperthyroidism. This rearrangement joins TRBV29-1 to TRBJ1-3, with 7 bases that match TRBD1. CDR3 in amino acids: CSVGGQGVGNTIYF. The CDR3 DNA is TGCAGCGTCGGCGGCCAGGGGGTTGGAAACACCATATATTTT.